This T cell receptor (beta chain) was retrieved from a study of blood T cell repertoires in COVID-19. Study as a whole: The United States, Italy and Spain were the sources of the acute and convalescent COVID-19 samples. T cells, B-cell-depleted T cells, or PBMCs provided the cDNA or gDNA that served as material.

V lost 8 bases and J lost 4; bases outside the gene matches: 12. The CDR3 is made up of 15 amino acids. From germline, CDR1 is SNHLY and CDR2 FYNNEI. Here immunoSEQ multiplex PCR was the method, and the copy in TCRdb shows in-frame clones only, minus some. The sample contains around 97,000 clones, roughly 79% of which appear only once. The chain has TRBV2 and TRBJ2-7; 9 bases agree with TRBD2. The origin of this receptor is a man between 65 and 80 years old with acute or convalescent COVID-19. The sample was peripheral blood. The CDR3 sequence: CASLTTLAGSYEQYF. The CDR3 region has the DNA TGTGCCAGCCTAACCACTCTAGCGGGGTCATACGAGCAGTACTTC.